This T cell receptor beta chain is from a study of cytomegalovirus exposure and HLA in healthy donors. Vbeta (60) and Jbeta (13) primers were used in the PCR. Generated by immunoSEQ multiplex PCR, the TCRdb table keeps only in-frame clones and is missing some. This table holds approximately 74,000 clones, roughly 80% found once. From germline, CDR1 is MGHRA and CDR2 YSYEKL. The CDR3 spans 18 residues. With 4 bases clipped from V and 3 bases from J, the junction kept 15 bases outside the gene matches. Regarding the study as a whole: Later analysis identified a missense DCLRE1C variant that was linked to TCR beta V- and J-gene trimming.

Notes on this clone: Its antigen is not identified.

Sequencing used PBMCs. The sequence was collected from a woman aged 25 to 45 in good health and CMV-seronegative. This chain connects TRBV4-1 to TRBJ2-7; 10 nucleotides line up with TRBD2. In DNA, the CDR3 is TGCGCCAGCAGCCGACTTACCCTCGGGACTAGCGCACTCTACGAGCAGTACTTC. Protein product: CASSRLTLGTSALYEQYF.